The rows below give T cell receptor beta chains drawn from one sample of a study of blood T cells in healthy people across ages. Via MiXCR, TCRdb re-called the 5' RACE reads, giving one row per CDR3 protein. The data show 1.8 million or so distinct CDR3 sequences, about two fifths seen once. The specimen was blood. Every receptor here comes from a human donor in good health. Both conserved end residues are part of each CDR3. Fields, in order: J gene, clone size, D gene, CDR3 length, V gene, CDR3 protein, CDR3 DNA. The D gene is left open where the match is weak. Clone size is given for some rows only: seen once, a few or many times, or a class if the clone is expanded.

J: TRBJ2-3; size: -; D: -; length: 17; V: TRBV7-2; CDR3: CASSLVGTRYSTDTQYF; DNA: TGTGCCAGCAGCTTAGTGGGTACACGTTACTCCACAGATACGCAGTATTTT
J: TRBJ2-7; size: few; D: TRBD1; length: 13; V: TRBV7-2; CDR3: CARVDRESYEQYF; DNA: TGTGCCAGGGTGGACAGGGAGTCCTACGAGCAGTACTTC
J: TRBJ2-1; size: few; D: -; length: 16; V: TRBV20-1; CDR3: CSARDDSGGRLNEQFF; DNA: TGCAGTGCTAGAGATGACAGCGGAGGAAGATTGAATGAGCAGTTCTTC
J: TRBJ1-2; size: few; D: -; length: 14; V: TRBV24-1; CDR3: CATSDRGLSNGYTF; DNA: TGTGCCACCAGTGACCGTGGATTATCTAATGGCTACACCTTC
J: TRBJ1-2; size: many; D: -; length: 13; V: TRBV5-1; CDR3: CASSLEGPYGYTF; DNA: TGTGCCAGCAGCTTGGAGGGACCCTATGGCTACACCTTC
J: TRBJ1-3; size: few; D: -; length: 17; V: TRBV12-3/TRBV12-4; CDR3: CASSFGGSYWGGHTIYF; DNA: TGTGCCAGCAGTTTCGGGGGGTCCTATTGGGGTGGACACACCATATATTTT
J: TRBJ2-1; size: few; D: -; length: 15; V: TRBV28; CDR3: CAINPRDTSYNEQFF; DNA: TGTGCCATCAACCCCCGGGACACGTCCTACAATGAGCAGTTCTTC
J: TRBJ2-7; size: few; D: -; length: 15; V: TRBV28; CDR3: CASSFFTGVTYEQYF; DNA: TGTGCCAGCAGTTTTTTCACGGGGGTCACCTACGAGCAGTACTTC
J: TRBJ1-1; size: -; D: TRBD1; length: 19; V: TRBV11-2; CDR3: CASSWAIDRGSVMNTEAFF; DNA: TGTGCCAGCAGCTGGGCAATAGACAGGGGGTCCGTAATGAACACTGAAGCTTTCTTT
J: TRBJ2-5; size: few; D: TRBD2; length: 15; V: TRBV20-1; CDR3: CSASHRLGLGETQYF; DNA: TGCAGTGCTTCCCACCGACTAGGACTAGGGGAGACCCAGTACTTC
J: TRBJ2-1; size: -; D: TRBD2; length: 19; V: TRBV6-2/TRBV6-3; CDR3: CANSYSSSGGLLSYNEQFF; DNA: TGTGCCAACAGTTACTCGAGTAGCGGGGGGCTTCTCTCCTACAATGAGCAGTTCTTC
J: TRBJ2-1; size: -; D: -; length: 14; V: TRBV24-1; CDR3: CATRAGPSYNEQFF; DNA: TGTGCCACGAGGGCGGGGCCTTCCTACAATGAGCAGTTCTTC
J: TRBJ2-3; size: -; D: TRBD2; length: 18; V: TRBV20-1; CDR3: CSARVQGLAGGPTDTQYF; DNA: TGCAGTGCTAGAGTTCAAGGACTAGCGGGGGGACCCACAGATACGCAGTATTTT
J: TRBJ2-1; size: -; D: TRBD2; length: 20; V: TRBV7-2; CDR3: CASSPETRPTGLGIYNEQFF; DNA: TGTGCCAGCAGCCCTGAGACCCGGCCCACGGGACTAGGGATATACAATGAGCAGTTCTTC
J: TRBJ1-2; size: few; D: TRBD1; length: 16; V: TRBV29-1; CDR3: CSAASGTGYLLNGYTF; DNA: TGCAGCGCCGCCTCGGGGACAGGGTACCTGCTTAATGGCTACACCTTC
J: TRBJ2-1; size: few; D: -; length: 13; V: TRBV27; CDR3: CASSPGLQETQFF; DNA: TGTGCCAGCTCACCGGGACTCCAAGAGACCCAGTTCTTC
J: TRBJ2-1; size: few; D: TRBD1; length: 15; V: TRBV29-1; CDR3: CSVDPRDRVYNEQFF; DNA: TGCAGCGTTGACCCCCGGGACAGGGTTTACAATGAGCAGTTCTTC
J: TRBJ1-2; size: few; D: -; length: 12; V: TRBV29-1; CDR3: CSVSSPNYGYTF; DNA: TGCAGCGTATCAAGTCCCAACTATGGCTACACCTTC
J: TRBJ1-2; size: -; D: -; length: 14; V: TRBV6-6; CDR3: CANFTPNGGDGYTF; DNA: TGTGCCAACTTCACTCCGAACGGAGGGGATGGCTACACCTTC
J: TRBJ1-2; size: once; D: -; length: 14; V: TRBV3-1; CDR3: CASSQESNFYGYTF; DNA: TGTGCCAGCAGCCAAGAATCGAATTTCTATGGCTACACCTTC
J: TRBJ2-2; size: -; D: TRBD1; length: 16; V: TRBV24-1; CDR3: CATSDPGQGGTGELFF; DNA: TGTGCCACCAGTGACCCTGGACAGGGGGGGACCGGGGAGCTGTTTTTT
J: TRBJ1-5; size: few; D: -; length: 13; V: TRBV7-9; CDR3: CASSMESNQPQHF; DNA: TGTGCCAGCAGCATGGAAAGTAATCAGCCCCAGCATTTT
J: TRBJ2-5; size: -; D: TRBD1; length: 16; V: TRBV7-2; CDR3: CASSRPDRGGRGKQYF; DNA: TGTGCCAGCAGCCGACCGGACAGGGGGGGACGCGGCAAGCAGTACTTC
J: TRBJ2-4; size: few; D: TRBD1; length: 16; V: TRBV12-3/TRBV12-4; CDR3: CASSRDSEIAKNIQYF; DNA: TGTGCCAGCAGTCGGGACAGTGAAATAGCCAAAAACATTCAGTACTTC
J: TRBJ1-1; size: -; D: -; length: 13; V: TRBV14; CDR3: CVSSPPGGTEAFF; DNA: TGTGTCAGCAGCCCCCCGGGAGGAACTGAAGCTTTCTTT
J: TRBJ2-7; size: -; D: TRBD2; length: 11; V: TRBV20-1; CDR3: CSAKVGGEQYF; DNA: TGCAGTGCTAAGGTCGGGGGGGAGCAGTACTTC
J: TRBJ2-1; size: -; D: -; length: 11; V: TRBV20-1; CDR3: CSARRGPEQFF; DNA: TGCAGTGCTAGGCGGGGTCCTGAGCAGTTCTTC
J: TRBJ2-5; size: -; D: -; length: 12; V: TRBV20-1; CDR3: CRASSSEETQYF; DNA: TGCAGGGCTAGTAGTTCCGAGGAGACCCAGTACTTC
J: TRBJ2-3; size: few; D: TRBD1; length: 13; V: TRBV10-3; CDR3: CAATGKDPDTQYF; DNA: TGTGCCGCGACAGGGAAAGATCCAGATACGCAGTATTTT
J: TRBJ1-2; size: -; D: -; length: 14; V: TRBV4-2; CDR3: CASSREDPTYGYTF; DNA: TGTGCCAGCAGCCGAGAGGACCCTACCTATGGCTACACCTTC
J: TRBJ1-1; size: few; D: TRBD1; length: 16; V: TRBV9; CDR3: CASSVEPGGGWTEAFF; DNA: TGTGCCAGCAGCGTAGAACCAGGGGGCGGGTGGACTGAAGCTTTCTTT
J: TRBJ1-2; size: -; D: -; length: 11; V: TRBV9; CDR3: CASRRDLGYTF; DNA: TGTGCCAGCAGACGGGACTTAGGCTACACCTTC
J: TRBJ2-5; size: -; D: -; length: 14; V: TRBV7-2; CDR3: CASSLTRMAETQYF; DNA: TGTGCCAGCAGCCTGACTAGAATGGCGGAGACCCAGTACTTC
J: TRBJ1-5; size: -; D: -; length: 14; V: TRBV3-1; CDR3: CASSQPGYNQPQHF; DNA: TGTGCCAGCAGCCAACCGGGGTACAATCAGCCCCAGCATTTT
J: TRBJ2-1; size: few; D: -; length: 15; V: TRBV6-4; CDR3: CASSDAPSSYNEQFF; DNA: TGTGCCAGCAGTGACGCACCGAGCTCCTACAATGAGCAGTTCTTC
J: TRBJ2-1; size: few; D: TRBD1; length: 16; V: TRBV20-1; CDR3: CSASDRPGQLMGEQFF; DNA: TGCAGTGCTAGTGATCGACCGGGACAGCTGATGGGTGAGCAGTTCTTC
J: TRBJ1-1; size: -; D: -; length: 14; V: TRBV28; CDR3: CASRATGVNTEAFF; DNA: TGTGCCAGCAGGGCAACGGGAGTGAACACTGAAGCTTTCTTT
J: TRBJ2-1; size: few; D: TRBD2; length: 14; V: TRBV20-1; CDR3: CSARTSGGLREQFF; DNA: TGCAGTGCGCGGACTAGCGGGGGCCTCAGGGAGCAGTTCTTC
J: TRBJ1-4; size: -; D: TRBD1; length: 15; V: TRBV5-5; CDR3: CASSLAQTGDEKRFF; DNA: TGTGCCAGCAGCTTGGCCCAGACAGGGGATGAAAAACGGTTTTTT
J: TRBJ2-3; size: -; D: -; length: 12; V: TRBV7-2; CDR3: CASSLTIDTQYF; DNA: TGTGCCAGCAGCTTAACGATAGATACGCAGTATTTT
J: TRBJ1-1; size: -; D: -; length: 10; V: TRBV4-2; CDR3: CASKNTEAFF; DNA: TGTGCCAGCAAGAACACTGAAGCTTTCTTT
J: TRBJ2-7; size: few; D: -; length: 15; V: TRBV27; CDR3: CASSLRTRSSYEQYF; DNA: TGTGCCAGCAGTTTAAGAACCAGAAGCTCCTACGAGCAGTACTTC
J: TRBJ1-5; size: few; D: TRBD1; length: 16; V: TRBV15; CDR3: CATSGDRGLSNQPQHF; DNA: TGTGCCACCAGCGGGGACAGGGGGTTAAGCAATCAGCCCCAGCATTTT
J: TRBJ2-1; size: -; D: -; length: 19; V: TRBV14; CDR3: CVSSPVNRATGASYNEQFF; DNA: TGTGTCAGCAGCCCCGTTAATAGGGCGACAGGCGCATCGTACAATGAGCAGTTCTTC
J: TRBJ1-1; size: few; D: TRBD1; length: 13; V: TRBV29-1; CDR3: CSVGPGQGGEAFF; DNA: TGCAGCGTCGGCCCTGGACAGGGAGGTGAAGCTTTCTTT
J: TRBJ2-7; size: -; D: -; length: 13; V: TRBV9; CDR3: CASSRGSFYEQYF; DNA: TGTGCCAGCAGCCGGGGTAGTTTCTACGAGCAGTACTTC
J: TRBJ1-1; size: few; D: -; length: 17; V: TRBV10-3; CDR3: CAISESGRAEKNTEAFF; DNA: TGTGCCATCAGTGAGTCGGGCAGGGCAGAGAAGAACACTGAAGCTTTCTTT
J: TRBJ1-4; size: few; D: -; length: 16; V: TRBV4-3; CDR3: CASSQHPRVHNEKLFF; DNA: TGCGCCAGCAGCCAACACCCCCGGGTTCATAATGAAAAACTGTTTTTT
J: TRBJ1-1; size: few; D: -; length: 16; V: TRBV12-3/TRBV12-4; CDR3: CASSLRGLGLGTEAFF; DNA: TGTGCCAGCAGTCTGCGGGGTTTGGGCTTGGGCACTGAAGCTTTCTTT
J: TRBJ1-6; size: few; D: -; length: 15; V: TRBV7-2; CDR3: CASSLGAGNNSPLHF; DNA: TGTGCCAGCAGCTTAGGGGCAGGGAATAATTCACCCCTCCACTTT
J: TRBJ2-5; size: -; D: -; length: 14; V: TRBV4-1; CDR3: CASSQNMIGETQYF; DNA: TGCGCCAGCAGCCAAAATATGATCGGGGAGACCCAGTACTTC
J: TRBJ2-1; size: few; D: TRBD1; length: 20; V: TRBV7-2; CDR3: CASSLVYIQGISHDHNEQFF; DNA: TGTGCCAGCAGCTTAGTATATATACAGGGGATATCCCACGACCACAATGAGCAGTTCTTC
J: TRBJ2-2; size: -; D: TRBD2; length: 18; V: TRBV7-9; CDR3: CASRSPVGGRLNTGELFF; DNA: TGTGCCAGCAGAAGCCCAGTCGGGGGGAGATTGAACACCGGGGAGCTGTTTTTT
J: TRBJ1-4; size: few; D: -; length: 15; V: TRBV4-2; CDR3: CASSQDGSGGEKLFF; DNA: TGTGCCAGCAGCCAAGATGGTTCGGGGGGTGAAAAACTGTTTTTT
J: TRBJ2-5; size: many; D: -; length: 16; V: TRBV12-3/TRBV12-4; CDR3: CASSLMSWQNQETQYF; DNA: TGTGCCAGCAGTTTAATGTCTTGGCAGAACCAAGAGACCCAGTACTTC
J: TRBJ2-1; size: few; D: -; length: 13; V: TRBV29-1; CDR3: CSVLQGSYNEQFF; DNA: TGCAGCGTTCTTCAGGGTTCCTACAATGAGCAGTTCTTC
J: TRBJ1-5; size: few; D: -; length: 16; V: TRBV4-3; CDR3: CASSPDREFGNQPQHF; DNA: TGCGCCAGCAGCCCGGACCGGGAATTCGGCAATCAGCCCCAGCATTTT
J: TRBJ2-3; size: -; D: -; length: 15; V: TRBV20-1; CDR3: CSPRDGGWDTDTQYF; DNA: TGCAGTCCTAGAGATGGTGGGTGGGATACAGATACGCAGTATTTT
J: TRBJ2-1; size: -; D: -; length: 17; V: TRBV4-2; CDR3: CASSQGISSRAYNEQFF; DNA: TGTGCCAGCAGCCAAGGAATATCTAGCAGGGCCTACAATGAGCAGTTCTTC
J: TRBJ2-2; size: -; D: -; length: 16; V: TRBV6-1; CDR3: CASSAQTGRNTGELFF; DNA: TGTGCCAGCAGTGCCCAGACAGGACGGAACACCGGGGAGCTGTTTTTT